These 32 T cell receptor beta chains were sequenced from one sample in a study of blood T cell repertoires in COVID-19. Assay: immunoSEQ multiplex PCR; the TCRdb copy retains only in-frame clones and omits some. The sample carries just under 90,000 clones, 85% to 95% recorded once. Sample: peripheral blood. These receptors were taken from a man in his fifties or sixties with acute or convalescent COVID-19.

The chain links TRBV7-9 to TRBJ2-1; D uncertain. V was clipped by 5 bases and J by 3 bases, with 5 bases between them. Germline V gene sequence: CDR1 SEHNR, CDR2 FQNEAQ (reference sequence). This CDR3 contains 12 residues. This chain's CDR3 is CASSLGYNEQFF. For the CDR3, the DNA is TGTGCCAGCAGCCTCGGCTACAATGAGCAGTTCTTC.

This chain connects TRBV7-9 to TRBJ2-7; 9 bases align to TRBD1. The CDR3 spans 14 residues. V shed 3 bases, J shed 7 bases, and the junction held 7 bases outside the gene matches. Germline V gene lookup returns CDR1 SEHNR and CDR2 FQNEAQ (reference sequence). CDR3 in DNA: TGTGCCAGCAGCTTCGGGACAGGGCCCGAAGAGCAGTACTTC. This encodes CASSFGTGPEEQYF.

This chain uses TRBV6-5 with TRBJ2-7, with D possibly TRBD1 on 6 matching bases. This CDR3 comprises 14 residues. V lost 8 bases, J lost 6 bases, and 20 bases lay in between. From germline, CDR1 is MNHEY and CDR2 SVGAGI. The CDR3 is CASELDSLQSEQYF. CDR3 bases: TGTGCCAGCGAGTTGGACAGCTTGCAGAGCGAGCAGTACTTC.

V usage is TRBV5-1 and J usage is TRBJ2-3, with D possibly being TRBD2 (5 bases). V lost 2 bases to trimming and J lost 0 bases, with 7 bases between them. Per germline, CDR1 SGHRS and CDR2 YFSETQ. CDR3 size: 14 residues. CDR3 sequence: CASSLDYSTDTQYF. CDR3 DNA: TGCGCCAGCAGCTTAGACTACAGCACAGATACGCAGTATTTT.

The rearrangement uses TRBV10-3 and TRBJ2-1, with TRBD1 matching over 7 bases. J was trimmed by 6 bases and V by 3 bases; bases with no gene match: 8. This CDR3 spans 15 amino acids. In germline, CDR1 is ENHRY, CDR2 SYGVKD. The CDR3 region is CAISDLTGRVNEQFF. The CDR3 DNA is TGTGCCATCAGTGACCTGACAGGGCGAGTCAATGAGCAGTTCTTC.

This clone was observed a few times. The V and J genes are TRBV6-1 and TRBJ2-7; TRBD1 matches at 7 bases. The CDR3 has 15 residues. Germline V gene lookup returns CDR1 MNHNS and CDR2 SASEGT. The trim removed 1 base at V and 2 bases at J, leaving 5 bases unmatched. The CDR3 sequence: CASSEGDSEAYEQYF. The DNA of the CDR3 is TGTGCCAGCAGTGAAGGGGACAGCGAAGCCTACGAGCAGTACTTC.

This clone was picked up a small number of times. The rearrangement links TRBV2 to TRBJ2-7, with TRBD1 identical over 8 bases. This CDR3 comprises 14 residues. J lost 4 bases, V lost 5 bases, and 7 bases had no gene match. Germline-derived CDR1 and CDR2 are SNHLY and FYNNEI. The chain's CDR3 is CASSSGQGRYEQYF. The CDR3 nucleotides are TGTGCCAGCAGTAGCGGACAGGGTCGGTACGAGCAGTACTTC.

The chain carries TRBV7-8 and TRBJ2-1; possibly TRBD1 for D (6 bases). Germline CDR1 and CDR2: SGHVS and FQNEAQ. The CDR3 contains 14 residues. Trimming shortened V by 3 bases and J by 8 bases, and 14 bases separated the two germline ends. CDR3 in DNA: TGTGCCAGCAGCTTCTGGCAGGGGAACGATGAGCAGTTCTTC. Protein sequence: CASSFWQGNDEQFF.

J is TRBJ1-1 and V is TRBV13, with 7 bases matching TRBD1. The V and J ends lost 0 bases and 5 bases, in that order; junction bases with no gene match: 3. This CDR3 has 14 residues. Germline-derived CDR1 and CDR2 are PRHDT and FYEKMQ (reference sequence). The CDR3 sequence: CASSLGTGRTEAFF. CDR3 nucleotide sequence: TGTGCCAGCAGCTTAGGGACAGGGCGGACTGAAGCTTTCTTT.

The J gene is TRBJ2-4, the V gene TRBV11-2; 11 positions match TRBD2. With V trimmed by 3 bases and J by 5 bases, 9 bases remained unmatched. The CDR3 has 17 residues. The germline gives CDR1 SGHAT, CDR2 FQNNGV. The CDR3 nucleotides are TGTGCCAGCAGCTTCGATACTAGCGGGAGTTTGGAAAACATTCAGTACTTC. Its translation is CASSFDTSGSLENIQYF.

This rearrangement joins TRBV12-3 or TRBV12-4 to TRBJ2-7, with D tentatively TRBD1 (5 bases). V lost 3 bases to trimming and J lost 7 bases, with 13 bases between them. CDR3 length equals 13 residues. CDR3 sequence reads: CASSFIGEGEQYF. The CDR3 nucleotides are TGTGCCAGCAGTTTTATAGGGGAAGGAGAGCAGTACTTC.

The genes are TRBV4-3 and TRBJ2-2, with 9 bases lining up with TRBD1. Germline V gene data show CDR1 as LGHNA and CDR2 as YSLEER. This CDR3 spans 18 amino acids. The junction had 11 bases not matched to a gene; V was cut back by 2 bases and J by 4 bases. The CDR3 is CASSQSLGTGFSTGELFF. CDR3 nucleotide sequence: TGCGCCAGCAGCCAATCCCTAGGGACAGGGTTCTCCACCGGGGAGCTGTTTTTT.

The rearrangement joins TRBV7-9 to TRBJ2-1, with TRBD1 matching over 8 bases. The CDR3 extends over 13 amino acids. The ends lost 5 bases at V and 6 bases at J; junction bases unmatched: 3. CDR1 SEHNR and CDR2 FQNEAQ come from the germline V gene (reference sequence). The CDR3, as DNA: TGTGCCAGCAGCAAGACAGGGGTCAATGAGCAGTTCTTC. It is translated as CASSKTGVNEQFF. Full variable domain (outside the CDR3, taken from reference TRBV7-9 and TRBJ2-1): DTGVSQNPRHKITKRGQNVTFRCDPISEHNRLYWYRQTLGQGPEFLTYFQNEAQLEKSRLLSDRFSAERPKGSFSTLEIQRTEQGDSAMYLCASSKTGVNEQFFGPGTRLTVL.

The chain is built from TRBV14 and TRBJ1-1, with unresolved D. The germline CDR1 and CDR2 sequences are SGHDN and FVKESK. The V gene lost 0 bases and the J gene lost 4 bases, with 6 bases spanning the gap. The CDR3 totals 13 residues. CDR3 coding DNA: TGTGCCAGCAGCCAAGATTTCGGCACTGAAGCTTTCTTT. This sequence encodes CASSQDFGTEAFF.

J is TRBJ1-6 and V is TRBV5-4; weak D call: TRBD1 (5 bases). CDR1 is SGHNT, CDR2 YYREEE, per germline (reference sequence). CDR3 length: 15 amino acids. The germline V and J ends were trimmed by 4 bases and 0 bases, with 8 bases remaining between them. CDR3 in amino acids: CASSIDSSYNSPLHF. In DNA form, the CDR3 reads TGTGCCAGCAGCATAGACAGCTCCTATAATTCACCCCTCCACTTT.

This clone has only one observation. The gene calls are TRBV27 and TRBJ1-6; D not resolved. Germline V CDR1 and CDR2: MNHEY, SMNVEV (reference sequence). The CDR3 covers 13 residues. The V gene lost 6 bases and the J gene lost 7 bases, with 10 bases spanning the gap. The CDR3 here is CASSPRQNSPLHF. The CDR3 bases are TGTGCCAGCAGCCCCAGGCAGAATTCACCCCTCCACTTT.

The gene calls are TRBV19 and TRBJ2-3, with D unresolved. The ends were cut back, 2 bases at V and 9 bases at J, with 15 bases in the middle. Germline V gene sequence: CDR1 LNHDA, CDR2 SQIVND (reference sequence). The CDR3 is made up of 14 amino acids. For the CDR3, the DNA is TGTGCCAGTAGTATACGGTCCTCGGGTCTGACGCAGTATTTT. Its protein product is CASSIRSSGLTQYF.

This sequence joins TRBV3-1 (or the pseudogene TRBV3-2) and TRBJ1-2; tentatively, D is TRBD1 (5 bases). Trimming took 4 bases from V and 5 from J, leaving 17 bases between them. CDR1 is LGHDT and CDR2 is YNNKEL in the germline V gene (reference sequence). This CDR3 is built from 15 residues. CDR3 DNA sequence: TGTGCCAGCAGCCTCGACAGCGATCGAGGTTATGGCTACACCTTC. Translated: CASSLDSDRGYGYTF.

The chain has TRBV15 and TRBJ1-1, with D possibly matching TRBD1 (6 bases). Trimming took 2 bases from V and 1 from J, leaving 11 bases between them. The V gene's germline CDR1 is LNHNV and CDR2 YYDKDF (reference sequence). This CDR3 is 15 amino acids long. The DNA of the CDR3 is TGTGCCACCAGCAGATCAGGGGTCGAGAACACTGAAGCTTTCTTT. Amino acid sequence: CATSRSGVENTEAFF.

The rearrangement joins TRBV11-2 to TRBJ1-2, with D possibly TRBD1 on 6 matching bases. Trimming removed 1 base at V and 6 bases at J, with 15 bases between. CDR1 and CDR2 from the germline V gene are SGHAT and FQNNGV. The CDR3 covers 15 residues. The CDR3 is CASSLVLGTYDGYTF. DNA of the CDR3: TGTGCCAGCAGCTTAGTTCTTGGGACATACGATGGCTACACCTTC.

V is TRBV5-1 and J is TRBJ2-6, with D possibly TRBD2 on 6 matching bases. The germline CDR1 and CDR2 sequences are SGHRS and YFSETQ. This CDR3 has 17 residues. V was cut by 0 bases and J by 0 bases, with 10 bases left in between. The CDR3 loop reads CASSLDHGSSGANVLTF. The CDR3, as DNA: TGCGCCAGCAGCTTGGATCACGGGAGCTCTGGGGCCAACGTCCTGACTTTC.

The CDR3 nucleotides are TGCGCCAGCAGCCTCCGTAGCGGGAGTATGACAGATACGCAGTATTTT. This encodes CASSLRSGSMTDTQYF. The chain carries TRBV4-1 and TRBJ2-3, with 9 bases lining up with TRBD2. This CDR3 has 16 residues. Unmatched junction bases numbered 8, after V lost 4 bases and J lost 3 bases. CDR1 and CDR2 from the germline V gene are MGHRA and YSYEKL.

The V and J genes are TRBV4-3 and TRBJ2-3, with 8 bases fitting TRBD2. Trimming took 3 bases from V and 10 from J; bases not matched to a gene: 9. Germline loops: CDR1 LGHNA, CDR2 YSLEER. CDR3 length: 14 residues. CDR3 amino acids: CASSQSWGTRAQYF. DNA for the CDR3: TGCGCCAGCAGCCAGTCATGGGGGACTAGGGCGCAGTATTTT.

The DNA for the CDR3 is TGTGCCATCAGTGAGGGTCAGGGTTCACCCCTCCACTTT. It encodes CAISEGQGSPLHF. This chain joins TRBV10-3 and TRBJ1-6, with D possibly TRBD1 on 5 matching bases. The V gene lost 2 bases and the J gene lost 9 bases, with 8 bases spanning the gap. Germline-derived CDR1 and CDR2 are ENHRY and SYGVKD. CDR3 size: 13 residues.

The chain carries TRBV7-8 and TRBJ1-4; 8 nucleotides align to TRBD1. Trimming at V came to 1 base and at J to 8 bases, leaving 9 bases not matched to a gene. The V gene's germline CDR1 is SGHVS and CDR2 FQNEAQ. CDR3 size: 16 residues. Written as DNA, the CDR3 is TGTGCCAGCAGCTTAGTAGGGACGACAGGGGTCGAAAAACTGTTTTTT. It translates to CASSLVGTTGVEKLFF.

The chain joins TRBV21-1 to TRBJ2-5; the tabulated D call, TRBD2, remains unverified against the DNA. TRBV21-1 is assigned pseudogene status. This CDR3 has 14 amino acids. The CDR3 loop reads CASSRRGGNETQYF. As DNA, the CDR3 is TGTGCCAGCAGCAGGCGCGGGGGGAACGAGACCCAGTACTTC.

The V and J genes are TRBV19 and TRBJ2-1; D might be TRBD2 (5 bases). The V end lost 3 bases, the J end lost 7 bases, and 10 bases lay between the germline ends. The CDR3 contains 13 residues. Germline loops: CDR1 LNHDA, CDR2 SQIVND (reference sequence). CDR3 bases: TGTGCCAGTAGTATCGAGGGTTCAAATGAGCAGTTCTTC. Amino acid sequence: CASSIEGSNEQFF.

CDR3: CASRLAGETYNEQFF. The DNA for the CDR3 is TGTGCCAGCAGACTAGCGGGAGAAACCTACAATGAGCAGTTCTTC. This chain joins TRBV28 and TRBJ2-1; 11 nucleotides line up with TRBD2. Germline lookup yields CDR1 MDHEN and CDR2 SYDVKM. The CDR3 runs to 15 residues. The J segment lost 2 bases and the V segment lost 6 bases, leaving 3 bases of the junction unmatched.

The chain joins TRBV19 to TRBJ2-1; 7 positions agree with TRBD2. The CDR3 is 12 residues long. The germline gives CDR1 LNHDA, CDR2 SQIVND (reference sequence). With V trimmed by 5 bases and J by 7 bases, 2 bases remained unmatched. CDR3 region: CASSWEGNEQFF. The DNA of the CDR3 is TGTGCCAGTAGTTGGGAGGGGAATGAGCAGTTCTTC. Using reference TRBV19 and TRBJ2-1 for the parts outside the CDR3, the full variable domain is DGGITQSPKYLFRKEGQNVTLSCEQNLNHDAMYWYRQDPGQGLRLIYYSQIVNDFQKGDIAEGYSVSREKKESFPLTVTSAQKNPTAFYLCASSWEGNEQFFGPGTRLTVL.

V usage is TRBV3-1 (or the pseudogene TRBV3-2) and J usage is TRBJ2-1, with TRBD2 identical over 7 bases. V lost 0 bases and J lost 2; bases outside the gene matches: 7. Germline CDR1 is LGHDT and CDR2 is YNNKEL (reference sequence). This CDR3 contains 17 residues. CDR3 nucleotides: TGTGCCAGCAGCCAAGATGAGCGGGGCCCTACCTACAATGAGCAGTTCTTC. This encodes CASSQDERGPTYNEQFF.

V is TRBV19 and J is TRBJ1-2, with TRBD1 identical over 7 bases. With 11 bases clipped from V and 1 base from J, the junction kept 13 bases outside the gene matches. Germline-derived CDR1 and CDR2 are LNHDA and SQIVND (reference sequence). This CDR3 has 15 residues. CDR3 in amino acids: CAARGSTGDNYGYTF. The CDR3 region has the DNA TGTGCCGCCAGAGGGTCAACAGGGGATAACTATGGCTACACCTTC.

This clone was found a few times. The CDR3 region has the DNA TGTGCCAGCAGTTTATGGGGGAGCGGGTTAAGAAACGAGCAGTACTTC. This translates into CASSLWGSGLRNEQYF. The chain carries TRBV27 and TRBJ2-7; tentative D call: TRBD2 (6 bases). V was shortened by 1 base and J by 5 bases, with 18 bases between the two germline ends. The CDR3 is 16 residues long. Germline-derived CDR1 and CDR2 are MNHEY and SMNVEV (reference sequence).